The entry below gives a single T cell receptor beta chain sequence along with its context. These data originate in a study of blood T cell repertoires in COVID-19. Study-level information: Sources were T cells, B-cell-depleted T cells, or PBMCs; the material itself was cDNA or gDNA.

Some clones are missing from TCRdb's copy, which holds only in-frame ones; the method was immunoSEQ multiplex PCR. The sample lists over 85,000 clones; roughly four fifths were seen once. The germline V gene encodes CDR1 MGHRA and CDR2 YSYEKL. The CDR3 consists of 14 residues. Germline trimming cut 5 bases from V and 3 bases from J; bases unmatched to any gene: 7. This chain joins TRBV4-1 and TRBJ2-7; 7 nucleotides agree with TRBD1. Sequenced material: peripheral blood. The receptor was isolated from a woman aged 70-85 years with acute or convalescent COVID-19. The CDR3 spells CASSIQTGDYEQYF. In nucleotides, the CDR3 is TGCGCCAGCAGCATTCAAACAGGGGACTACGAGCAGTACTTC.